This T cell receptor (beta chain) was sequenced in a study of blood T cell repertoires in COVID-19. V dropped 5 bases and J dropped 8 bases, with 21 bases sitting between them. Germline V gene data show CDR1 as SGHTA and CDR2 as FQGNSA. CDR3 length: 15 amino acids. Clones were sequenced by immunoSEQ multiplex PCR, and TCRdb holds only the in-frame ones, with some missing. Here the sample spans tens of thousands of clones, 88% being singletons. The clonotype was recovered from a human donor with active COVID-19. The donor label of this sample is uncertain. The J gene is TRBJ1-2, the V gene TRBV7-2, with a possible D match to TRBD1 (5 bases). The sequenced sample consisted of peripheral blood. Written as DNA, the CDR3 is TGTGCCAGCAGCCAGGGACCGGGAGCCTCCAACGGCTACACCTTC. Its translation is CASSQGPGASNGYTF.